Detailed here is one T cell receptor beta chain. The record originates from a study of blood T cell repertoires in COVID-19. About the research overall: Whether acute or convalescent, the COVID-19 samples came from the United States, Italy and Spain. The cDNA or gDNA used as material had been derived from T cells, B-cell-depleted T cells, or PBMCs.

Original methodology: Amplification with reference gene primers provided the estimates of nucleated cell counts. Data came from immunoSEQ multiplex PCR; TCRdb stores just in-frame clones and leaves some out. V and J calls and clone size follow that table, whereas D and trimming were derived from the DNA. The data show 250,000 or so clones, 84% seen once. CDR1 SGHAT and CDR2 FQNNGV come from the germline V gene. There are 14 residues in the CDR3. The germline V and J ends were trimmed by 1 base and 1 base, with 8 bases remaining between them. Input material: peripheral blood. The gene calls are TRBV11-2 and TRBJ2-7, with no clear D. The sequence came from a man aged 45 to 65 with acute or convalescent COVID-19. CDR3: CASSLGRQSYEQYF. In DNA form, the CDR3 reads TGTGCCAGCAGCTTAGGTCGCCAGTCCTACGAGCAGTACTTC.